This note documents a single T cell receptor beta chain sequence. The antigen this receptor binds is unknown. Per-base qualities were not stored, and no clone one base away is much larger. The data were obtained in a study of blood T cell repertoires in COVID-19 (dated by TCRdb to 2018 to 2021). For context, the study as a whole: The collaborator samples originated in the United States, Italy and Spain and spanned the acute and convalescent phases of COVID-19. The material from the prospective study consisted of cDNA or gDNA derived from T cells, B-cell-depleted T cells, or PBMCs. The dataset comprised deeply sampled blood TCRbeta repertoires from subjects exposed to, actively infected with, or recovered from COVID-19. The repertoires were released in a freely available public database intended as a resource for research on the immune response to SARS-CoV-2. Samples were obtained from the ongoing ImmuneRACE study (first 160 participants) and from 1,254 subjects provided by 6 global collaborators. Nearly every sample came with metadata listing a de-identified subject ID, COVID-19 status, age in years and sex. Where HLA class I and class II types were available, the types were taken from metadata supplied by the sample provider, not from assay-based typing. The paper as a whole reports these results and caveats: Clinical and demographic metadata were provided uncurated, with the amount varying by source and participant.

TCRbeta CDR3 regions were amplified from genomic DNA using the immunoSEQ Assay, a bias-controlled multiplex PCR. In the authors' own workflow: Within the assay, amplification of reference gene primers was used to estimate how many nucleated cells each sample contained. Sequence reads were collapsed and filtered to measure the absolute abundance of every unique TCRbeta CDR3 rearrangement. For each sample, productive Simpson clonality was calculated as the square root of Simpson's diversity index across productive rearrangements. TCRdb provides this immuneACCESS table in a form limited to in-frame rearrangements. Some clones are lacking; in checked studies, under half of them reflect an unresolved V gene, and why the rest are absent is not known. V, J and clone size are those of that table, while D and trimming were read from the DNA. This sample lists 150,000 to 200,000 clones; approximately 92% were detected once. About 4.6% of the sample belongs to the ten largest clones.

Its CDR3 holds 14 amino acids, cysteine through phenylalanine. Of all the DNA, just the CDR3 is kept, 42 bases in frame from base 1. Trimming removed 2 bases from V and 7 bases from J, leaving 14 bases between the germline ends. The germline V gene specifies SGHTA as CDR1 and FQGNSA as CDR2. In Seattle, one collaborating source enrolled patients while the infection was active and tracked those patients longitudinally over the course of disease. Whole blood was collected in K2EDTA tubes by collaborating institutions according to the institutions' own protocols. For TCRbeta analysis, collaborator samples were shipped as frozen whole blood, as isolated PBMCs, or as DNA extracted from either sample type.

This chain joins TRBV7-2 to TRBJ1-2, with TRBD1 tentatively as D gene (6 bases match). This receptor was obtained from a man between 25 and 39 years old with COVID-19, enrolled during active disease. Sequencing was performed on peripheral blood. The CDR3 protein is CASSLPGGPSGYTF. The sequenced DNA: TGTGCCAGCAGCTTACCGGGGGGCCCCTCTGGCTACACCTTC.